A selection of T cell receptor beta chains follows, all from one sample in a study of early T cells in non-severe SARS-CoV-2 infection. TCRdb analysed the 5' RACE reads with MiXCR anew, one entry per CDR3 protein. The repertoire includes 45,000 to 55,000 distinct CDR3 sequences, roughly 6.5% of them detected once, and about 3% sits in the top ten. This material consisted of whole blood, taken at baseline. These receptors originate from an adult who was a healthcare worker with PCR-confirmed SARS-CoV-2 infection or an uninfected control (not recorded which). The CDR3 runs from the conserved cysteine through the conserved F or W. A D gene is named only where the DNA matches it firmly. Clone size is stated in some rows and not others, as once, few, many or a class when expanded.

>TRBD2|TRBV2|TRBJ2-3|few
CASSGRLAGTTDTQYF
TGTGCCAGCAGTGGGAGACTAGCGGGGACCACAGATACGCAGTATTTT
>TRBD1|TRBV29-1|TRBJ1-1|few
CSVTGQFMNTEAFF
TGCAGCGTTACGGGACAGTTCATGAACACTGAAGCTTTCTTT
>TRBD2|TRBV11-2|TRBJ2-1|medium-sized
CASSLDLLLAGAVSYNEQFF
TGTGCCAGCAGCTTAGATCTTCTTCTAGCGGGGGCCGTCTCCTACAATGAGCAGTTCTTC
>TRBD1|TRBV20-1|TRBJ1-5|many
CSASLGQEYNQPQHF
TGCAGTGCTAGTCTCGGACAGGAGTACAATCAGCCCCAGCATTTT
>TRBD1|TRBV10-3|TRBJ2-6|many
CAIPGTAKSGANVLTF
TGTGCCATCCCCGGGACAGCGAAATCTGGGGCCAACGTCCTGACTTTC
>-|TRBV27|TRBJ2-7|-
CASSLFRVNNVWEQYF
TGTGCCAGCAGTTTGTTCAGGGTGAACAATGTCTGGGAGCAGTACTTC
>-|TRBV27|TRBJ2-1|many
CASSLSGGAGEQFF
TGTGCCAGCAGTTTAAGTGGGGGGGCGGGTGAGCAGTTCTTC
>TRBD1|TRBV12-3/TRBV12-4|TRBJ1-1|-
CASSLTGGSTEAFF
TGTGCCAGCAGTTTAACAGGGGGATCCACTGAAGCTTTCTTT
>-|TRBV9|TRBJ1-1|-
CASSVTGGPNTEAFF
TGTGCCAGCAGCGTGACTGGGGGCCCAAACACTGAAGCTTTCTTT
>TRBD2|TRBV20-1|TRBJ2-1|many
CSAGSRRGASNEQFF
TGCAGTGCGGGGTCGCGGCGGGGGGCCTCCAATGAGCAGTTCTTC
>-|TRBV14|TRBJ1-1|few
CASSRLQGGGTEAFF
TGTGCCAGCAGCCGCCTACAGGGTGGAGGTACTGAAGCTTTCTTT
>-|TRBV13|TRBJ2-2|-
CASSLNRAVGELFF
TGTGCCAGCAGCTTAAACAGGGCCGTCGGGGAGCTGTTTTTT
>-|TRBV3-1|TRBJ1-2|few
CASSPPTNYGYTF
TGTGCCAGCAGCCCCCCGACTAACTATGGCTACACCTTC
>-|TRBV20-1|TRBJ2-1|many
CSARDRGAPREQFF
TGCAGTGCTAGAGATAGGGGGGCACCACGTGAGCAGTTCTTC
>-|TRBV12-3/TRBV12-4|TRBJ1-5|few
CASSLGTVGNQPQHF
TGTGCCAGCAGTTTAGGGACAGTGGGCAATCAGCCCCAGCATTTT
>TRBD1|TRBV5-5|TRBJ1-1|many
CASSLGAGGDLTEAFF
TGTGCCAGCAGCTTGGGGGCAGGGGGCGATCTCACTGAAGCTTTCTTT
>-|TRBV7-2|TRBJ2-3|once
CASSWKGEQSTDTQYF
TGTGCCAGCAGCTGGAAGGGGGAACAAAGCACAGATACGCAGTATTTT
>TRBD2|TRBV20-1|TRBJ2-1|few
CSASSSGGNNEQFF
TGCAGTGCTTCGTCTAGCGGGGGCAACAATGAGCAGTTCTTC
>-|TRBV7-2|TRBJ1-1|-
CASSSWSTEAFF
TGTGCCAGCAGCTCCTGGAGTACTGAAGCTTTCTTT
>-|TRBV20-1|TRBJ2-3|many
CSARGGLSTAGTPDTQYF
TGCAGTGCTAGAGGTGGACTATCCACAGCAGGCACACCAGATACGCAGTATTTT
>TRBD1|TRBV10-3|TRBJ2-1|many
CAISEPARTGGYNEQFF
TGTGCCATCAGTGAGCCCGCGAGGACAGGTGGTTACAATGAGCAGTTCTTC
>-|TRBV27|TRBJ2-1|many
CASSFWRGLDNEQFF
TGTGCCAGCAGTTTTTGGCGGGGTTTGGACAATGAGCAGTTCTTC
>-|TRBV24-1|TRBJ2-1|many
CATGCPYNEQFF
TGTGCCACCGGTTGCCCCTACAATGAGCAGTTCTTC
>-|TRBV29-1|TRBJ2-7|many
CSVERGGGTYEQYF
TGCAGCGTTGAAAGGGGGGGAGGGACCTACGAGCAGTACTTC
>TRBD1|TRBV7-9|TRBJ1-1|-
CASSLAGQGAKNTEAFF
TGTGCCAGCAGCTTAGCCGGACAGGGGGCCAAAAACACTGAAGCTTTCTTT
>TRBD2|TRBV3-1|TRBJ2-1|few
CASSQTSGETYNEQFF
TGTGCCAGCAGCCAAACGAGCGGGGAGACATACAATGAGCAGTTCTTC
>-|TRBV12-3/TRBV12-4|TRBJ2-7|many
CASSLALGGGSYEQYF
TGTGCCAGCAGTTTAGCGCTAGGGGGAGGTTCCTACGAGCAGTACTTC
>-|TRBV6-5|TRBJ1-2|few
CASSYKAWYGYTF
TGTGCCAGCAGTTACAAGGCATGGTATGGCTACACCTTC
>-|TRBV10-3|TRBJ2-3|many
CAISESTDTQYF
TGTGCCATCAGTGAGTCGACGGATACGCAGTATTTT
>TRBD1|TRBV19|TRBJ2-5|many
CASSTDRGETQYF
TGTGCCAGTAGTACAGACAGGGGGGAGACCCAGTACTTC
>-|TRBV28|TRBJ2-7|few
CASSPIPMRNSYEQYF
TGTGCCAGCAGCCCCATCCCCATGAGGAACTCCTACGAGCAGTACTTC
>TRBD1|TRBV20-1|TRBJ1-1|-
CSARVRTGPATEAFF
TGCAGTGCTAGAGTCCGGACAGGGCCGGCCACTGAAGCTTTCTTT
>-|TRBV5-1|TRBJ1-4|many
CASSREDNEKLFF
TGCGCCAGCAGCCGGGAAGACAATGAAAAACTGTTTTTT
>-|TRBV20-1|TRBJ2-7|-
CSAAAYYEQYF
TGCAGTGCCGCGGCGTACTACGAGCAGTACTTC
>-|TRBV11-2|TRBJ2-3|many
CASSFWLGTPRTDTQYF
TGTGCCAGCAGCTTCTGGCTCGGGACTCCCCGCACAGATACGCAGTATTTT
>TRBD1|TRBV10-3|TRBJ1-5|few
CAISESTGEQPQHF
TGTGCCATCAGTGAGTCGACAGGGGAACAGCCCCAGCATTTT